The 2 T cell receptor beta chains given below trace back to one sample, sequenced in a study of OX40 agonist ivuxolimab in advanced cancers. Profiling relied on immunoSEQ multiplex PCR, and the TCRdb table lists in-frame clones only, not all of them. The table lists 50,000 to 70,000 clones, more than 75% of them singletons. The source was CD4+ or CD8+ T cells sorted from blood, collected in a trial of the OX40 agonist ivuxolimab. The receptors were sampled from an adult with an advanced solid tumor such as melanoma, head and neck, liver or kidney cancer.

This sequence joins TRBV9 and TRBJ1-6; D is unresolved. The V and J ends lost 7 bases and 10 bases respectively, with 15 bases between them. Germline V lookup: CDR1 SGDLS, CDR2 YYNGEE. The CDR3 totals 13 residues. CDR3 amino acids: CASARRERSPLHF. DNA of the CDR3: TGTGCCAGCGCCCGAAGGGAGCGATCACCCCTCCACTTT.

The chain carries TRBV7-8 and TRBJ2-2; 10 bases line up with TRBD1. Losses at the gene ends were 2 bases for V and 5 bases for J; bases not matched to a gene: 8. Germline V gene lookup returns CDR1 SGHVS and CDR2 FQNEAQ. The CDR3 extends over 17 amino acids. CDR3 sequence reads: CASSLISGTGETGELFF. The CDR3 nucleotides read TGTGCCAGCAGCTTAATTAGTGGGACAGGGGAGACCGGGGAGCTGTTTTTT. Variable domain in full (rest from reference TRBV7-8 and TRBJ2-2): GAGVSQSPRYKVAKRGQDVALRCDPISGHVSLFWYQQALGQGPEFLTYFQNEAQLDKSGLPSDRFFAERPEGSVSTLKIQRTQQEDSAVYLCASSLISGTGETGELFFGEGSRLTVL.